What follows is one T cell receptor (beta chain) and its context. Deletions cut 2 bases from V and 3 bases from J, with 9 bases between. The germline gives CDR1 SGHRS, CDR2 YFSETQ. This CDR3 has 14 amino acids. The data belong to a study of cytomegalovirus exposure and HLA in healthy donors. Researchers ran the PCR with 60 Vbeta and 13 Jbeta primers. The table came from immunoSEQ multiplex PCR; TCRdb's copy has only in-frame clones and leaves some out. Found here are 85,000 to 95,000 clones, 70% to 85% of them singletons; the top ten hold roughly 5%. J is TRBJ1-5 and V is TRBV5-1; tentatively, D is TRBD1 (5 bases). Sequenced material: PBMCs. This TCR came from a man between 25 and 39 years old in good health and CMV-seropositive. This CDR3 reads CASSFGGNNQPQHF. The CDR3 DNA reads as TGCGCCAGCAGCTTTGGGGGGAACAATCAGCCCCAGCATTTT. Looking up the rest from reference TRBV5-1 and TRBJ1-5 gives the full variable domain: KAGVTQTPRYLIKTRGQQVTLSCSPISGHRSVSWYQQTPGQGLQFLFEYFSETQRNKGNFPGRFSGRQFSNSRSEMNVSTLELGDSALYLCASSFGGNNQPQHFGDGTRLSIL.